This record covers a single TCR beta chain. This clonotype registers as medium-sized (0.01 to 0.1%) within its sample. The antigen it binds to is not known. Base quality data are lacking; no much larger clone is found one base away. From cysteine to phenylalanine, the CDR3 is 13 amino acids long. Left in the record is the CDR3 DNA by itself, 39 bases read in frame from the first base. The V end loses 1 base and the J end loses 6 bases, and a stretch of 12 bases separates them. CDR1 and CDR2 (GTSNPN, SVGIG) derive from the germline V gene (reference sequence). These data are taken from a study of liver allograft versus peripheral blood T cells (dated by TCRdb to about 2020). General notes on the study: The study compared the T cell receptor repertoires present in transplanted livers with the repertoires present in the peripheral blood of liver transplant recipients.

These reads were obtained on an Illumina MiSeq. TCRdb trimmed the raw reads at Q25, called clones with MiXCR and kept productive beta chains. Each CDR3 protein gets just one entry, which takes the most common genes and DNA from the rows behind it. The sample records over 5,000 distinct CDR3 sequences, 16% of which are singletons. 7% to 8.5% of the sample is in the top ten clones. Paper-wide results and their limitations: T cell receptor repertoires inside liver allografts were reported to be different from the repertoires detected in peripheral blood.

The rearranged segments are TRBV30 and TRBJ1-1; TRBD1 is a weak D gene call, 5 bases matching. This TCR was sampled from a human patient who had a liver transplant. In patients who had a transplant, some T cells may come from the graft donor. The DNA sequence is TGTGCCTGGAGTGATGGGGGGTGGGCTGAAGCTTTCTTT. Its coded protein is CAWSDGGWAEAFF.